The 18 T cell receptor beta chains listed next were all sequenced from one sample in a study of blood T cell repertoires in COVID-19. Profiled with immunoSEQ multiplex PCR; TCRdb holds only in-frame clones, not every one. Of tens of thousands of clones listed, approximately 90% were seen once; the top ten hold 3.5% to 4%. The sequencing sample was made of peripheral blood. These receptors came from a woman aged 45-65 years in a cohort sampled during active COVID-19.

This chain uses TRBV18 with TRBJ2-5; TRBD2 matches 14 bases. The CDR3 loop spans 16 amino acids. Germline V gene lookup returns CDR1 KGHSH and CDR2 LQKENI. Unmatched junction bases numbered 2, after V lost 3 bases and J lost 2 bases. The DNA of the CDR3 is TGTGCCAGCTCACCCGGACTAGCGGGGGGTCAAGAGACCCAGTACTTC. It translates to CASSPGLAGGQETQYF.

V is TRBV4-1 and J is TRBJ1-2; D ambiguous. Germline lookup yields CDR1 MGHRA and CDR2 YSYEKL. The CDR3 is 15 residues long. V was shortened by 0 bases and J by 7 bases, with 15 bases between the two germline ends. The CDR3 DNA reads TGCGCCAGCAGCCAAGAAGAAGCCAGGTCGAGTGGCTACACCTTC. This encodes CASSQEEARSSGYTF.

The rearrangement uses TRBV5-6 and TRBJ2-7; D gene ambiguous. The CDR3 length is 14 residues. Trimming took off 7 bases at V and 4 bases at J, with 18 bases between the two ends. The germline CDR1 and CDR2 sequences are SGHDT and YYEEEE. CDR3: CASPGSLLFYEQYF. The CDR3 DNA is TGTGCCAGCCCCGGGTCCCTTCTGTTTTACGAGCAGTACTTC.

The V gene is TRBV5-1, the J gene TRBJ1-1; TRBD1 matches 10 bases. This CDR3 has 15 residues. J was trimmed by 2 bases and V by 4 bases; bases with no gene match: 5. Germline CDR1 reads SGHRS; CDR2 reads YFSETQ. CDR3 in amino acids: CASSPRTGGNTEAFF. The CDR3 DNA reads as TGCGCCAGCAGCCCCCGGACAGGGGGTAACACTGAAGCTTTCTTT.

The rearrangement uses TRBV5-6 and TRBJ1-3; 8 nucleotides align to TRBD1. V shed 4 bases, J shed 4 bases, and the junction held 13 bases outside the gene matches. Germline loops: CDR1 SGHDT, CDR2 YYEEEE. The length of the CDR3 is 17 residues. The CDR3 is CASSDVGRGLLGNTIYF. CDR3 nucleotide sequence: TGTGCCAGCAGCGATGTTGGCAGGGGGCTTTTGGGAAACACCATATATTTT.

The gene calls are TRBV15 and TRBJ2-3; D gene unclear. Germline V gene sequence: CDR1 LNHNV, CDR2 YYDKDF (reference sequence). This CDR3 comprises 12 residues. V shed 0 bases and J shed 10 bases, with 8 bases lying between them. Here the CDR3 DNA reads TGTGCCACCAGCAGAGATTGGGCAGCGCAGTATTTT. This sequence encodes CATSRDWAAQYF.

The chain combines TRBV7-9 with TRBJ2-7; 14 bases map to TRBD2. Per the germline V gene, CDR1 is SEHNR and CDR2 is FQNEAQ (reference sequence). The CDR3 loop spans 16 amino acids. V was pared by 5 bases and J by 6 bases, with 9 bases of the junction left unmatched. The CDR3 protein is CASSKAGGLAGVEQYF. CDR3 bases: TGTGCCAGCAGCAAGGCCGGGGGACTAGCGGGAGTCGAGCAGTACTTC.

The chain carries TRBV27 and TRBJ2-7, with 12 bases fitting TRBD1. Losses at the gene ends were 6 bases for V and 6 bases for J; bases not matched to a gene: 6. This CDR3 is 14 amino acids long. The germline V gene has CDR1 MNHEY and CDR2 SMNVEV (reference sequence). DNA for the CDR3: TGTGCCAGCAGGCAGGGACAGGGGGCGGGCGAGCAGTACTTC. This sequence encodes CASRQGQGAGEQYF.

CDR3 sequence (DNA): TGTGCCAGCAGCCGACAGGGCTCTGGAAACACCATATATTTT. It is translated as CASSRQGSGNTIYF. The rearrangement uses TRBV5-5 and TRBJ1-3; TRBD1 matches at 7 bases. Trimming cost V 4 bases and J 0 bases; bases outside gene matches: 1. The CDR3 runs 14 residues. Germline V gene sequence: CDR1 SGHKS, CDR2 YYEKEE (reference sequence).

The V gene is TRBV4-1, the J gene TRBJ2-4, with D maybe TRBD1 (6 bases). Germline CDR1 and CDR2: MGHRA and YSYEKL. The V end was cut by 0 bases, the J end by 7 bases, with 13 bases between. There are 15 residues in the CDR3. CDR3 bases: TGCGCCAGCAGCCAAGATTTTGGGCAGGGGAACATTCAGTACTTC. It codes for CASSQDFGQGNIQYF.

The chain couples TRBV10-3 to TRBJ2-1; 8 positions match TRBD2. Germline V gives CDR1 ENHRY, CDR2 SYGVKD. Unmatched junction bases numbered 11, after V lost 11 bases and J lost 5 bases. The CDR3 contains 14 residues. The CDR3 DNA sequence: TGTGCCGCCAGCGTGGGCGGGGGGAACAATGAGCAGTTCTTC. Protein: CAASVGGGNNEQFF.

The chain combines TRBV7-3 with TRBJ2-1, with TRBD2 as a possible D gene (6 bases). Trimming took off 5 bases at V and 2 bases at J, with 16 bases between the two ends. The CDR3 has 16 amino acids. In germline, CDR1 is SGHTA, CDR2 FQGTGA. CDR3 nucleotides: TGTGCCAGCAGCCTCACCCGGGGGTCAACCTACAATGAGCAGTTCTTC. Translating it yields CASSLTRGSTYNEQFF.

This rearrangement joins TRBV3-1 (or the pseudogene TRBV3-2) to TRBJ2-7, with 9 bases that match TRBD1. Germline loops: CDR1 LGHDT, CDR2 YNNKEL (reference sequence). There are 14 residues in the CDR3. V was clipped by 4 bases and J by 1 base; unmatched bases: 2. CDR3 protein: CASSRQGDSYEQYF. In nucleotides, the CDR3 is TGTGCCAGCAGCCGACAGGGGGATTCCTACGAGCAGTACTTC.

This CDR3 is CASSNGRYLAGELFF. In nucleotides, the CDR3 is TGTGCCAGCAGCAATGGGCGCTACTTAGCCGGGGAGCTGTTTTTT. J is TRBJ2-2 and V is TRBV21-1; the D call in the table, TRBD1, was not verified against the DNA. TRBV21-1 is deemed a pseudogene. This CDR3 contains 15 residues.

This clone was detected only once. CDR3 region: CATKGQRQGKNTEAFF. The DNA for the CDR3 is TGTGCCACCAAGGGACAGAGACAAGGAAAGAACACTGAAGCTTTCTTT. The V and J genes are TRBV19 and TRBJ1-1; 7 bases align to TRBD1. Germline CDR1 is LNHDA and CDR2 is SQIVND (reference sequence). CDR3 length: 16 amino acids. Trimming removed 10 bases from V and 1 base from J; junction bases left unmatched: 15.

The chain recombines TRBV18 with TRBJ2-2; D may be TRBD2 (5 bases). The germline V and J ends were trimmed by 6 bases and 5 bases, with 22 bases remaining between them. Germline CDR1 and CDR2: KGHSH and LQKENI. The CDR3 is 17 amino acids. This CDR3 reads CASSPGYEADGTGELFF. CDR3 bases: TGTGCCAGCTCCCCGGGGTACGAGGCTGACGGAACCGGGGAGCTGTTTTTT.

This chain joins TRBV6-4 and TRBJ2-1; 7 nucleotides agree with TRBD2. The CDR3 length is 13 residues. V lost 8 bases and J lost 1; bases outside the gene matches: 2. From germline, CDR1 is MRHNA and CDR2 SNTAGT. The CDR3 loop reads CASSSGSYNEQFF. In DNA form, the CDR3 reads TGTGCCAGCTCTAGCGGTTCCTACAATGAGCAGTTCTTC.

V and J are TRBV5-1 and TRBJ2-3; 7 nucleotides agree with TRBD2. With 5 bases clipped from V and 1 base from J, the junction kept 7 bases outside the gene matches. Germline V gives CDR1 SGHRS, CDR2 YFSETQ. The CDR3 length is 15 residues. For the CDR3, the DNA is TGCGCCAGCAGGCCTGGGACTATACGCACAGATACGCAGTATTTT. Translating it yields CASRPGTIRTDTQYF.